This T cell receptor beta chain was identified in a study of shared clonotypes between healthy human individuals. Naive CD8 cells lacked CD45RO, underwent positive selection for CCR7 and left out terminally differentiated effector memory CD45RA+ cells. Replicate PCRs run on sorted subsets employed 200 ng DNA, tens of thousands of T cell genomes. The repertoire was sequenced with immunoSEQ multiplex PCR; TCRdb's copy has only in-frame clones and lacks some. The profile shows about 2.1 million clones, over 85% of them singletons. There are 15 residues in the CDR3. V lost 4 bases and J lost 5; bases outside the gene matches: 6. The germline gives CDR1 MGHRA, CDR2 YSYEKL. Concerning this clone itself: The antigen is unknown.

Study-wide points: Lower generation probabilities were found for non-shared clonotypes than for those shared by all four donors. Relative to memory subsets, naive subsets generally showed larger estimated richness. Investigators expected sequencing depth to affect clonotype sharing among donors.

V gene TRBV4-1 combines with J gene TRBJ2-7; TRBD1 matches 12 bases. The specimen was naive CD8+ T cells from PBMCs. This receptor was identified in a man younger than 30 in good health. Some clones in this sample may be carry-over from other donors' samples. The CDR3 DNA is TGCGCCAGCAGCCTACGGGACAGGGGGCGGGACGAGCAGTACTTC. This codes for CASSLRDRGRDEQYF.